One sample yielded the 13 T cell receptor beta chains listed below, sequenced in a study of cytomegalovirus exposure and HLA in healthy donors. The PCR employed 60 Vbeta primers together with 13 Jbeta primers. Measured with immunoSEQ multiplex PCR; TCRdb has only the in-frame clones, and not every one. The sample gives roughly 150,000 clones, roughly 80% of which show up once; less than 2.5% is in the top ten. The sequencing input was PBMCs. These receptors were obtained from a male donor in good health and CMV-seronegative.

The CDR3 spells CASSARTSGNTIYF. The CDR3 DNA reads TGTGCCAGCAGTGCGAGGACATCTGGAAACACCATATATTTT. This chain links TRBV2 with TRBJ1-3, with a weak D call TRBD1 (5 bases). V was cut by 4 bases and J by 1 base, with 8 bases left in between. Per the germline V gene, CDR1 is SNHLY and CDR2 is FYNNEI. There are 14 residues in the CDR3. The variable domain in full, with the rest retrieved from reference TRBV2 and TRBJ1-3, is EPEVTQTPSHQVTQMGQEVILRCVPISNHLYFYWYRQILGQKVEFLVSFYNNEISEKSEIFDDQFSVERPDGSNFTLKIRSTKLEDSAMYFCASSARTSGNTIYFGEGSWLTVV.

The gene calls are TRBV10-3 and TRBJ2-5; D is perhaps TRBD2 (7 bases). The V gene's germline CDR1 is ENHRY and CDR2 SYGVKD. This CDR3 has 13 residues. V lost 7 bases, J lost 0 bases, and 9 bases lay in between. This CDR3 is CAIKGGNQETQYF. CDR3 coding DNA: TGTGCCATCAAGGGGGGGAACCAAGAGACCCAGTACTTC.

J is TRBJ1-2 and V is TRBV7-2; the match to TRBD1 covers 9 bases. CDR3 length: 14 amino acids. V gave up 4 bases and J gave up 8 bases; unmatched junction bases: 8. CDR1 and CDR2 (germline): SGHTA, FQGNSA. This chain's CDR3 is CASSWTGARSGYTF. As DNA, the CDR3 is TGTGCCAGCAGCTGGACAGGGGCCCGAAGCGGCTACACCTTC. Full variable domain (outside the CDR3, taken from reference TRBV7-2 and TRBJ1-2): GAGVSQSPSNKVTEKGKDVELRCDPISGHTALYWYRQSLGQGLEFLIYFQGNSAPDKSGLPSDRFSAERTGGSVSTLTIQRTQQEDSAVYLCASSWTGARSGYTFGSGTRLTVV.

The chain links TRBV5-4 to TRBJ1-2; TRBD1 is a possible D gene (6 bases). The CDR3 has 15 amino acids. Germline CDR1 SGHNT, CDR2 YYREEE (reference sequence). Trimming cost V 0 bases and J 7 bases, with 16 bases left between them. The CDR3 here is CASSLGAGDTSGYTF. The CDR3 DNA reads as TGTGCCAGCAGCTTGGGGGCAGGGGACACCAGTGGCTACACCTTC.

CDR3 region: CAAESPGNTIYF. The CDR3 DNA follows: TGTGCCGCGGAGTCACCTGGAAACACCATATATTTT. The chain combines TRBV6-1 with TRBJ1-3; D remains unclear. The CDR3 extends over 12 amino acids. In germline, CDR1 is MNHNS, CDR2 SASEGT. V was clipped by 11 bases and J by 2 bases, with 10 bases between them.

This chain links TRBV6-5 with TRBJ2-7; 7 nucleotides agree with TRBD2. Germline lookup yields CDR1 MNHEY and CDR2 SVGAGI. The CDR3 length is 13 residues. Germline trimming cut 5 bases from V and 2 bases from J; bases unmatched to any gene: 3. The CDR3 loop reads CASSPGGTYEQYF. CDR3 DNA: TGTGCCAGCAGTCCGGGGGGAACCTACGAGCAGTACTTC.

The rearrangement uses TRBV5-1 and TRBJ2-7; 10 bases are a match to TRBD1. The junction had 7 bases not matched to a gene; V was cut back by 4 bases and J by 3 bases. The CDR3 loop spans 15 amino acids. Germline lookup yields CDR1 SGHRS and CDR2 YFSETQ. CDR3 amino acids: CASSPRQGANYEQYF. The CDR3 region has the DNA TGCGCCAGCAGCCCCAGACAGGGGGCGAACTACGAGCAGTACTTC.

The chain employs TRBV27 and TRBJ1-2, with D maybe TRBD1 (6 bases). The CDR3 totals 17 residues. CDR1 and CDR2 (germline): MNHEY, SMNVEV (reference sequence). Trimming left V 6 bases short and J 4 bases short, with 24 bases between. The CDR3 sequence: CASSTTPPRGRGYGYTF. In DNA form, the CDR3 reads TGTGCCAGCAGCACGACACCCCCGCGGGGGCGGGGCTATGGCTACACCTTC.

This clone has just one count. The V call is TRBV25-1, the J call TRBJ1-2; D unclear. CDR1 and CDR2 from the germline V gene are MGHDK and SYGVNS. The CDR3 length is 14 residues. Deletions cut 1 base from V and 6 bases from J, with 12 bases between. Here the CDR3 DNA reads TGTGCCAGCAGTGAATTTGGTAGGGAGGATGGCTACACCTTC. As protein: CASSEFGREDGYTF.

This clone was counted only a few times. V gene TRBV12-5 combines with J gene TRBJ1-2, with 9 bases lining up with TRBD1. V lost 5 bases and J lost 5; bases outside the gene matches: 6. CDR1 and CDR2 (germline): LGHNT, FRNRAP. This CDR3 contains 14 residues. CDR3 loop: CASGPGGTGYGYTF. For the CDR3, the DNA is TGTGCTAGTGGTCCAGGTGGGACAGGGTATGGCTACACCTTC.

V is TRBV15 and J is TRBJ1-2; 8 nucleotides align to TRBD1. V shed 3 bases, J shed 7 bases, and the junction held 7 bases outside the gene matches. This CDR3 contains 14 residues. CDR1 is LNHNV and CDR2 is YYDKDF in the germline V gene (reference sequence). The DNA for the CDR3 is TGTGCCACCAGCAGGGACAGGGAGGCGGGTGGCTACACCTTC. It codes for CATSRDREAGGYTF. The complete variable domain, with remaining parts taken from reference TRBV15 and TRBJ1-2, reads DAMVIQNPRYQVTQFGKPVTLSCSQTLNHNVMYWYQQKSSQAPKLLFHYYDKDFNNEADTPDNFQSRRPNTSFCFLDIRSPGLGDTAMYLCATSRDREAGGYTFGSGTRLTVV.

The chain links TRBV25-1 to TRBJ2-1, with D perhaps matching TRBD1 (5 bases). The CDR3 spans 14 residues. Trimming took off 2 bases at V and 8 bases at J, with 13 bases between the two ends. Germline assignment: CDR1 MGHDK and CDR2 SYGVNS. The CDR3 region is CASSEAGWHDEQFF. The CDR3 DNA sequence: TGTGCCAGCAGTGAAGCAGGGTGGCACGATGAGCAGTTCTTC.

The chain employs TRBV7-9 and TRBJ2-5; 11 bases agree with TRBD1. Germline CDR1 reads SEHNR; CDR2 reads FQNEAQ (reference sequence). The J segment lost 2 bases and the V segment lost 4 bases, leaving 6 bases of the junction unmatched. The CDR3 contains 16 residues. The CDR3 protein is CASSSSDRGPQETQYF. CDR3 DNA sequence: TGTGCCAGCAGCTCATCGGACAGGGGGCCTCAAGAGACCCAGTACTTC.